A selection of T cell receptor beta chains follows, all from one sample in a study of cytomegalovirus exposure and HLA in healthy donors. Repertoires were generated with immunoSEQ multiplex PCR, while TCRdb's copy carries only in-frame clones and drops some. The sample records 100,000 to 120,000 clones, around 70% being singletons. Sequencing was done on a sample of PBMCs. The receptors come from a man aged 25 to 40 in good health and CMV-seronegative. Both conserved end residues are part of each CDR3. The D gene is left open where the match is weak. Only part of the rows carry a size: once, few, many, or a class if the clone is expanded.

V: TRBV6-5; J: TRBJ1-5; size: .; length: 14; D: .; DNA: TGTGCCAGCCGACTATCAGGACGCAATCAGCCCCAGCATTTT; CDR3: CASRLSGRNQPQHF
V: TRBV19; J: TRBJ2-1; size: .; length: 14; D: .; DNA: TGTGCCAGTAGCCCCTCCGGGGAGCATCGACAGCAGTTCTTC; CDR3: CASSPSGEHRQQFF
V: TRBV7-8; J: TRBJ2-7; size: .; length: 17; D: .; DNA: TGTGCCAGCAGCTTAACTAGGGTAGCTTTGGGATCCTACGAGCAGTACTTC; CDR3: CASSLTRVALGSYEQYF
V: TRBV11-2; J: TRBJ2-5; size: .; length: 15; D: .; DNA: TGTGCCAGCAGCTTTTCGACAGGATACCAAGAGACCCAGTACTTC; CDR3: CASSFSTGYQETQYF
V: TRBV7-3; J: TRBJ2-1; size: .; length: 15; D: .; DNA: TGTGCCAGCAGCAGGGACTCCAGCTCCTACAATGAGCAGTTCTTC; CDR3: CASSRDSSSYNEQFF
V: TRBV19; J: TRBJ2-7; size: .; length: 15; D: .; DNA: TGTGCCAGTAGTCCAGGCTTATCGAGCTCCTACGAGCAGTACTTC; CDR3: CASSPGLSSSYEQYF
V: TRBV4-2; J: TRBJ1-6; size: .; length: 13; D: .; DNA: TGTGCCATCTCTGGGGGACTTAATTCACCCCTCCACTTT; CDR3: CAISGGLNSPLHF
V: TRBV5-1; J: TRBJ2-3; size: .; length: 16; D: .; DNA: TGCGCCAGCAGCTTGGCCCGGACAACTAGCACAGATACGCAGTATTTT; CDR3: CASSLARTTSTDTQYF
V: TRBV29-1; J: TRBJ1-4; size: .; length: 14; D: .; DNA: TGCAGCGTTGAAGGACAGGCAACTAATGAAAAACTGTTTTTT; CDR3: CSVEGQATNEKLFF
V: TRBV29-1; J: TRBJ2-3; size: .; length: 15; D: .; DNA: TGCAGCGTTGAAGCGGCGGGACGGAGCACAGATACGCAGTATTTT; CDR3: CSVEAAGRSTDTQYF
V: TRBV5-1; J: TRBJ1-1; size: .; length: 13; D: .; DNA: TGCGCCAGCAGCTCAACGGTGAACACTGAAGCTTTCTTT; CDR3: CASSSTVNTEAFF
V: TRBV10-3; J: TRBJ2-7; size: .; length: 16; D: TRBD1; DNA: TGTGCCATCAGTAGGACAGGGGAAACCGACGGGGACGAGCAGTACTTC; CDR3: CAISRTGETDGDEQYF
V: TRBV5-4; J: TRBJ2-2; size: few; length: 17; D: TRBD2; DNA: TGTGCCAGCAGCCGTACTAGCGGGAGTGCAAAGACCGGGGAGCTGTTTTTT; CDR3: CASSRTSGSAKTGELFF
V: TRBV5-6; J: TRBJ2-1; size: few; length: 16; D: TRBD2; DNA: TGTGCCAGCAGCTTGGCCGGGACTAGCGGTTACAATGAGCAGTTCTTC; CDR3: CASSLAGTSGYNEQFF
V: TRBV25-1; J: TRBJ1-4; size: .; length: 15; D: TRBD1; DNA: TGTGCCAGCAGTGATGACAGGGGGCCTGGTGAAAAACTGTTTTTT; CDR3: CASSDDRGPGEKLFF
V: TRBV19; J: TRBJ2-5; size: .; length: 16; D: TRBD2; DNA: TGTGCCAGTAGTTTGTGGACTAGCGGGAGATCAGAGACCCAGTACTTC; CDR3: CASSLWTSGRSETQYF
V: TRBV6-1; J: TRBJ2-3; size: .; length: 13; D: .; DNA: TGTGCCAGCAGTACCTTTTCAGCAGATACGCAGTATTTT; CDR3: CASSTFSADTQYF
V: TRBV28; J: TRBJ2-5; size: once; length: 14; D: .; DNA: TGTGCCAGCGGGGGCAGCGCCAACCAAGAGACCCAGTACTTC; CDR3: CASGGSANQETQYF
V: TRBV7-6; J: TRBJ2-2; size: .; length: 15; D: TRBD2; DNA: TGTGCCAGCAGTCACCCGGGGACTAGAAGCGGGGAGCTGTTTTTT; CDR3: CASSHPGTRSGELFF
V: TRBV10-3; J: TRBJ1-1; size: .; length: 14; D: .; DNA: TGTGCCATCAGTGACGAGGGAAAAAACACTGAAGCTTTCTTT; CDR3: CAISDEGKNTEAFF
V: TRBV9; J: TRBJ2-7; size: .; length: 14; D: .; DNA: TGTGCCAGCAGCCTGGGAGGGGGGGTTGGCGAGCAGTACTTC; CDR3: CASSLGGGVGEQYF
V: TRBV25-1; J: TRBJ1-1; size: .; length: 13; D: TRBD1; DNA: TGTGCCAGCGACAGGGGCGGGGGCACTGAAGCTTTCTTT; CDR3: CASDRGGGTEAFF